This record covers a single TCR beta chain. The sample belongs to a study of control samples from healthy donors and cancer patients. The V end was cut by 8 bases, the J end by 1 base, with 15 bases between. The germline gives CDR1 KGHSH, CDR2 LQKENI. The CDR3 contains 15 residues. Data came from immunoSEQ multiplex PCR; TCRdb stores just in-frame clones and leaves some out. This table holds 75,000 to 90,000 clones, around 90% found once. The sample taken for sequencing was PBMCs. This clonotype was sampled from a woman in her forties or fifties with colorectal cancer. The chain is built from TRBV18 and TRBJ2-1, with no clear D. CDR3 region: CASPKVGWSYNEQFF. CDR3 bases: TGTGCCAGCCCGAAGGTCGGATGGTCCTACAATGAGCAGTTCTTC.